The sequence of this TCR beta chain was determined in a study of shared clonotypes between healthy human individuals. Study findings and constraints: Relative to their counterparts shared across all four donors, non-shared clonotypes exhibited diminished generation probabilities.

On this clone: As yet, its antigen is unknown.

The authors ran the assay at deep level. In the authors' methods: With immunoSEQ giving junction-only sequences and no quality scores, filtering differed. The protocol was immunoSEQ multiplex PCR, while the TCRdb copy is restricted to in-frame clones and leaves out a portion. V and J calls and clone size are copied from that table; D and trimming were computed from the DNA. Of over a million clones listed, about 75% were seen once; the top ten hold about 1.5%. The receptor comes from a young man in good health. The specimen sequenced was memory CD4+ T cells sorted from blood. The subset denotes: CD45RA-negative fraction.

The CDR3 DNA sequence: TGCGCCAGCAGCTTGGTTAGCGGGAGTACCTACAATGAGCAGTTCTTC. Protein product: CASSLVSGSTYNEQFF. This rearrangement joins TRBV5-1 to TRBJ2-1; 9 bases are a match to TRBD2. Germline assignment: CDR1 SGHRS and CDR2 YFSETQ. This CDR3 comprises 16 residues. V lost 0 bases and J lost 2; bases outside the gene matches: 3.